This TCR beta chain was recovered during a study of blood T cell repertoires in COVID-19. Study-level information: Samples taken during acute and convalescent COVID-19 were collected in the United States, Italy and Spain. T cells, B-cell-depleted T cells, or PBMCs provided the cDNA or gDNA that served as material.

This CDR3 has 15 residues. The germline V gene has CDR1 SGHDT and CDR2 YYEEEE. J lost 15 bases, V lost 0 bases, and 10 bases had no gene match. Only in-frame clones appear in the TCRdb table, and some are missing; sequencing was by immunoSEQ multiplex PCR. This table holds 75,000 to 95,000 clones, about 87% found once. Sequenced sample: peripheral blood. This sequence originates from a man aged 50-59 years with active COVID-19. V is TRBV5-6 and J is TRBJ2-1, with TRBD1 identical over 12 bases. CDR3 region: CASSLVGTGGASRFF. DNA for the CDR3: TGTGCCAGCAGCTTGGTGGGGACAGGGGGCGCGTCCCGGTTCTTC.